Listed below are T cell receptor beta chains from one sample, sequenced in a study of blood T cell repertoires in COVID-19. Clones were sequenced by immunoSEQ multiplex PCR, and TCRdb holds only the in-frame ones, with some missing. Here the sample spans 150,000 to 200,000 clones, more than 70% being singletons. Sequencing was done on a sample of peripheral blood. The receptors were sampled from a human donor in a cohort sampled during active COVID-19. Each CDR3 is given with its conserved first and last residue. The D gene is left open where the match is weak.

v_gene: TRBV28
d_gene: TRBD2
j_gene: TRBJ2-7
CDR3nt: TGTGTTACACTACGGAGCGGGAGAGCGTACGAGCAGTACTTC
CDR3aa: CVTLRSGRAYEQYF

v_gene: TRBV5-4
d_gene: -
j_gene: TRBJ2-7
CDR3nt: TGTGCCAGCAGCTTAAGGCTGGCGGGGACCGGAGCCTACGAGCAGTACTTC
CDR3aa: CASSLRLAGTGAYEQYF

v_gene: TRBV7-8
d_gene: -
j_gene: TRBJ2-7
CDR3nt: TGTGCCAGCAGCTTAGCGACCAACCGAAGGAGCTACGAGCAGTACTTC
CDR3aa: CASSLATNRRSYEQYF

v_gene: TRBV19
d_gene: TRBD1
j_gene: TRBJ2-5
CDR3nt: TGTGCCAGTAGTATATACCGGGACAGCTCACAAGAGACCCAGTACTTC
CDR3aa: CASSIYRDSSQETQYF

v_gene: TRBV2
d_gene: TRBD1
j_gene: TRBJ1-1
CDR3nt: TGTGCCAGCCAAGAAGGACAGGGGGGTAACACTGAAGCTTTCTTT
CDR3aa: CASQEGQGGNTEAFF

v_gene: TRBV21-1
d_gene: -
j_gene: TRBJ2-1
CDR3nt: TGTGCCAGCAGCAAAGGTGGCAGGGGGCGGAATGAGCAGTTCTTC
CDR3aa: CASSKGGRGRNEQFF

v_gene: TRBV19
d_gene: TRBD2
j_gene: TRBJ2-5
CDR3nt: TGTGCCAGTAGTTGGGGCGGGAGTGACGAGACCCAGTACTTC
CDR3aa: CASSWGGSDETQYF

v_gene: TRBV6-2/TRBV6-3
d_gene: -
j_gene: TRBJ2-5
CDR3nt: TGTGCCAGCAGCCCCGGAGAGACCCAGTACTTC
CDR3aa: CASSPGETQYF

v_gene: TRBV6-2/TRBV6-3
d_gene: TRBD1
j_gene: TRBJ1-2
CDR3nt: TGTGCCAGCAGTTACCGGACAGGGGGCTATGGCTACACCTTC
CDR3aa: CASSYRTGGYGYTF

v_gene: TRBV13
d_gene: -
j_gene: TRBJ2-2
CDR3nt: TGTGCCAGCAGGATCGGCGGGGAGCTGTTTTTT
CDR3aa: CASRIGGELFF

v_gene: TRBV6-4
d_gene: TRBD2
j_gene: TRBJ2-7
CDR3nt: TGTGCCAGCAGTGACTGGGATGGGACTACCCCCACTGCCTACGAGCAGTACTTC
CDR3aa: CASSDWDGTTPTAYEQYF

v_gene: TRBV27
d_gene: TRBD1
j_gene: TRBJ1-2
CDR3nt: TGTGCCAGCAGTTTGAGAGGGGGCTACGGAGATGGCTACACCTTC
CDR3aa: CASSLRGGYGDGYTF

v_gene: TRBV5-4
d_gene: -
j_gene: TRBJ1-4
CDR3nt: TGTGCCAGCAGCTTACAGGGAGCAACTAATGAAAAACTGTTTTTT
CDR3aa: CASSLQGATNEKLFF

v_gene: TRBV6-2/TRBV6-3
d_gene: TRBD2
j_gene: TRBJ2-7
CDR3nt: TGTGCCAGCAGTAGCCCGAATCGACTAGCGGGAGAGAGCCCTTACGAGCAGTACTTC
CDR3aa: CASSSPNRLAGESPYEQYF